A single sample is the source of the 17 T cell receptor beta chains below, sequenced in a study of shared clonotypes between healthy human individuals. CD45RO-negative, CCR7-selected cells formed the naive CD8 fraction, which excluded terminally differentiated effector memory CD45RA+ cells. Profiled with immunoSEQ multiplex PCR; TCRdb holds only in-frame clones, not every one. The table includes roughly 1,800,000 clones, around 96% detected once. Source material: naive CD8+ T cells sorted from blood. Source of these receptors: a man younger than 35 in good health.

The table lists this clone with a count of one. The CDR3 region is CASSTMDRDAFF. The CDR3 DNA reads as TGTGCCAGCAGCACCATGGACAGGGACGCTTTCTTT. The gene calls are TRBV7-9 and TRBJ1-1; 8 positions match TRBD1. The CDR3 contains 12 residues. The germline V gene encodes CDR1 SEHNR and CDR2 FQNEAQ (reference sequence). Trimming took 5 bases from V and 11 from J; bases not matched to a gene: 7.

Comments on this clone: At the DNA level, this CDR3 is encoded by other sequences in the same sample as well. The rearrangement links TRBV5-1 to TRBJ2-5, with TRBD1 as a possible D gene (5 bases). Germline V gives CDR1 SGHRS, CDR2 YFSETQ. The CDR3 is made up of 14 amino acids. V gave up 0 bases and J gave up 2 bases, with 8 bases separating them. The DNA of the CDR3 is TGCGCCAGCAGCTTGGTTAGGACACAAGAGACCCAGTACTTC. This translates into CASSLVRTQETQYF.

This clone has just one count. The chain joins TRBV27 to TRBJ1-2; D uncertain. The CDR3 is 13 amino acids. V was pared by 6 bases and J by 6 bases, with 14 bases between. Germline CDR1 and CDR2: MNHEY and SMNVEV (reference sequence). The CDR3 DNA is TGTGCCAGCAGCCCAGAGAGATACGATGGCTACACCTTC. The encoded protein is CASSPERYDGYTF.

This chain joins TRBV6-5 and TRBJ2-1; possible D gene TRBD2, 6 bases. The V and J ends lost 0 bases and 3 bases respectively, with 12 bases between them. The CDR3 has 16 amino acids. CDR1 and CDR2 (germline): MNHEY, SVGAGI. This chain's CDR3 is CASSYSLGSLYNEQFF. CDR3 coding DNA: TGTGCCAGCAGTTACTCTCTCGGGAGTCTCTACAATGAGCAGTTCTTC.

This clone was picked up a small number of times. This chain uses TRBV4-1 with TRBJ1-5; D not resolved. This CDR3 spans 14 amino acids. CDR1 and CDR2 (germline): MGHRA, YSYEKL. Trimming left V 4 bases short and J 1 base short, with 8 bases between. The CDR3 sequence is CASSLDGSNQPQHF. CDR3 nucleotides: TGCGCCAGCAGCCTCGACGGGAGCAATCAGCCCCAGCATTTT.

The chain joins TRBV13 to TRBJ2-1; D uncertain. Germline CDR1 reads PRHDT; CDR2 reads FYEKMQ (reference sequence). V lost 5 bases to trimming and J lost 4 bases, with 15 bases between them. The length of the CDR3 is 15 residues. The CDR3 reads CASSQSPEVYNEQFF. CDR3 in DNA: TGTGCCAGCAGCCAGTCCCCAGAAGTATACAATGAGCAGTTCTTC.

The DNA of the CDR3 is TGTGCCACCGCTTTGGGGTACCAAGAGACCCAGTACTTC. Protein: CATALGYQETQYF. The chain combines TRBV15 with TRBJ2-5; unclear D gene. Deletions cut 8 bases from V and 0 bases from J, with 10 bases between. CDR1 LNHNV and CDR2 YYDKDF come from the germline V gene (reference sequence). This CDR3 spans 13 amino acids. The full variable domain, with the rest looked up from reference TRBV15 and TRBJ2-5, is DAMVIQNPRYQVTQFGKPVTLSCSQTLNHNVMYWYQQKSSQAPKLLFHYYDKDFNNEADTPDNFQSRRPNTSFCFLDIRSPGLGDTAMYLCATALGYQETQYFGPGTRLLVL.

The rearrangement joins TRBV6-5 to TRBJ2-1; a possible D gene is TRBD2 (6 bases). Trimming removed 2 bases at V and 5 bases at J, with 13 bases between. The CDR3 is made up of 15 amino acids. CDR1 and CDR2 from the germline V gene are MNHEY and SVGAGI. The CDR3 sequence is CASSYNVGGNNEQFF. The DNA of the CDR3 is TGTGCCAGCAGTTACAACGTGGGAGGAAACAATGAGCAGTTCTTC.

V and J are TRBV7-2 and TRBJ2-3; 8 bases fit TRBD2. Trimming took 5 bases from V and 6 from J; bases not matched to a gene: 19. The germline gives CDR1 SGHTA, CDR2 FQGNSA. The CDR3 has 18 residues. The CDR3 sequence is CASSPVSDGGRSVDTQYF. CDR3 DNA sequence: TGTGCCAGCAGCCCTGTCTCTGATGGCGGGAGGTCTGTGGATACGCAGTATTTT. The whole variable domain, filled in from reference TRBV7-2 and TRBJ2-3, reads GAGVSQSPSNKVTEKGKDVELRCDPISGHTALYWYRQSLGQGLEFLIYFQGNSAPDKSGLPSDRFSAERTGGSVSTLTIQRTQQEDSAVYLCASSPVSDGGRSVDTQYFGPGTRLTVL.

The CDR3 region has the DNA TGCGCCAGCAGCTTGGAAGTGGGGTACAACTATGGCTACACCTTC. This gives the protein CASSLEVGYNYGYTF. The chain is built from TRBV5-1 and TRBJ1-2; D ambiguous. V lost 0 bases to trimming and J lost 2 bases, with 11 bases between them. Germline V lookup: CDR1 SGHRS, CDR2 YFSETQ. The CDR3 loop spans 15 amino acids.

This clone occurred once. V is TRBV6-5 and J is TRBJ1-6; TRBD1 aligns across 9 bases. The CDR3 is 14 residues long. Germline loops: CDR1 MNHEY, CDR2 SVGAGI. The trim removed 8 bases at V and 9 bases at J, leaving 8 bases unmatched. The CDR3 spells CASQLRTGVSPLHF. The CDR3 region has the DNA TGTGCCAGCCAGTTGAGGACAGGGGTTTCACCCCTCCACTTT.

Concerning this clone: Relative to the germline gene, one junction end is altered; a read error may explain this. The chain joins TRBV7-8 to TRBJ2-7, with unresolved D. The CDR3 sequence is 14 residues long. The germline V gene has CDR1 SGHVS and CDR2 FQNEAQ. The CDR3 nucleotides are TGTGCCAGCAGCTTATACGAACTTGGGGATTCGCCTGACTTC. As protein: CASSLYELGDSPDF.

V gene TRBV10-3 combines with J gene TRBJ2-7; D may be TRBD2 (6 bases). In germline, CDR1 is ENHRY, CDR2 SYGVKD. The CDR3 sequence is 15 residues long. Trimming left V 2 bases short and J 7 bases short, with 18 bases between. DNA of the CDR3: TGTGCCATCAGTGAGCCTATCGGGGGAACGGGGGAGCAGTACTTC. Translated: CAISEPIGGTGEQYF.

The CDR3 sequence is CATSGEGAGGDTQYF. For the CDR3, the DNA is TGCGCCACCTCGGGTGAGGGGGCGGGCGGAGATACGCAGTATTTT. This chain uses TRBV5-1 with TRBJ2-3, with 7 bases aligning to TRBD1. There are 15 residues in the CDR3. Germline V gene data show CDR1 as SGHRS and CDR2 as YFSETQ. V lost 9 bases, J lost 5 bases, and 15 bases stayed unmatched.

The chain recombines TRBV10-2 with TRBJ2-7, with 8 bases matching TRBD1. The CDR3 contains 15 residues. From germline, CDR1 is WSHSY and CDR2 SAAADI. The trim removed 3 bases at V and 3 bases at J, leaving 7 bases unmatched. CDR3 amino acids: CASSDPTGVVYEQYF. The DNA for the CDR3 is TGCGCCAGCAGTGACCCGACAGGGGTTGTCTACGAGCAGTACTTC.

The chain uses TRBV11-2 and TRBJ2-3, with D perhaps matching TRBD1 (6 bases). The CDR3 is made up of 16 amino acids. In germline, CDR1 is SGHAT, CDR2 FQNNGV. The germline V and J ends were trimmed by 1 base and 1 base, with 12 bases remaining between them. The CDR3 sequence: CASSLGPGAGTDTQYF. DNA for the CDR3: TGTGCCAGCAGCTTAGGCCCAGGGGCCGGCACAGATACGCAGTATTTT. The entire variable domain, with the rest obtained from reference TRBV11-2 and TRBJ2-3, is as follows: EAGVAQSPRYKIIEKRQSVAFWCNPISGHATLYWYQQILGQGPKLLIQFQNNGVVDDSQLPKDRFSAERLKGVDSTLKIQPAKLEDSAVYLCASSLGPGAGTDTQYFGPGTRLTVL.

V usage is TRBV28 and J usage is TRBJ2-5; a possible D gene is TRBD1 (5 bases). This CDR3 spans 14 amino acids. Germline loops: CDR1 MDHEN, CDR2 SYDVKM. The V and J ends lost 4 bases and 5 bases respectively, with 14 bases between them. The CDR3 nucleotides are TGTGCCAGCAGTTGGGAAGGGGCAGGGGAGACCCAGTACTTC. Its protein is CASSWEGAGETQYF. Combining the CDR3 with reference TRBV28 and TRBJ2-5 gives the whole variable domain DVKVTQSSRYLVKRTGEKVFLECVQDMDHENMFWYRQDPGLGLRLIYFSYDVKMKEKGDIPEGYSVSREKKERFSLILESASTNQTSMYLCASSWEGAGETQYFGPGTRLLVL.